This T cell receptor (beta chain) was identified in a study of cytomegalovirus exposure and HLA in healthy donors. Across the whole study: Of roughly 400 genotyped donors, around 86% grouped in the Caucasian-associated ancestry cluster.

Use of 60 Vbeta and 13 Jbeta primers characterized the PCR. The assay was immunoSEQ multiplex PCR, and TCRdb's table has in-frame clones only and misses some. Here the sample spans about 64,000 clones, about 85% being singletons. The trim removed 4 bases at V and 2 bases at J, leaving 5 bases unmatched. This CDR3 region has 15 residues. The V gene's germline CDR1 is SNHLY and CDR2 FYNNEI. This clone was observed once. Its cognate antigen is unknown. Broader study findings: The authors later found HLA-associated TCR beta chains more clonally expanded than equally common others. Researchers reported that three CMV-associated chains were confirmed in vitro as CMV antigen-specific. Cytomegalovirus status was reportedly diagnosed by the classifier with high sensitivity and specificity.

The sequenced sample was PBMCs. The source of this sequence is a female donor in good health and CMV-seronegative. The V call is TRBV2, the J call TRBJ1-3; 7 bases agree with TRBD1. CDR3 bases: TGTGCCAGCAGTGTCGGGCAGGGGGCTGGAAACACCATATATTTT. This encodes CASSVGQGAGNTIYF.